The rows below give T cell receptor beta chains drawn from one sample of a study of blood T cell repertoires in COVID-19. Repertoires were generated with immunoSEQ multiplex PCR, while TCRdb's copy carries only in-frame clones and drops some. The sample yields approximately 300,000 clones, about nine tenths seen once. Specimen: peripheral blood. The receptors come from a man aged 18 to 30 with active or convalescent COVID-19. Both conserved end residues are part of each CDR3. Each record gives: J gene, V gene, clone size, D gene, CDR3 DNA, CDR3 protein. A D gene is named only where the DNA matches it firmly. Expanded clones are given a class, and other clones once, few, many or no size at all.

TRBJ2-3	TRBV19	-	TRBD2	TGTGCCAGTAGTATCCACCTCGGGGGGGTATCCACAGATACGCAGTATTTT	CASSIHLGGVSTDTQYF
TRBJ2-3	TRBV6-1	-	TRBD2	TGTGCCAGCAGTGACCTACTAGCGGGTCTGACAGATACGCAGTATTTT	CASSDLLAGLTDTQYF
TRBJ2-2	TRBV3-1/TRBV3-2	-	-	TGTGCCAGCAGCCAAGATTTGTATACTACCGGGGAGCTGTTTTTT	CASSQDLYTTGELFF
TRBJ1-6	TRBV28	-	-	TGTGCCAGCACAGAAGGACAGAATAATTCACCCCTCCACTTT	CASTEGQNNSPLHF
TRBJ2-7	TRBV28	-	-	TGTGCCAGCAGTTTTTTGGTAGGCGGGAACTACGAGCAGTACTTC	CASSFLVGGNYEQYF
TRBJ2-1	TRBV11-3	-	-	TGTGCCAGCAGCACGACTAGTCGTCCCAATGAGCAGTTCTTC	CASSTTSRPNEQFF
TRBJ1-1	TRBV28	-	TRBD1	TGTGCCAGCAGTTCAACAGGGGGGACTGAAGCTTTCTTT	CASSSTGGTEAFF
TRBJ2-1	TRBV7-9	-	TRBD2	TGTGCCAGCAGCCTTGGTGGGGCTAGCGGGAGAGGGAATGAGCAGTTCTTC	CASSLGGASGRGNEQFF
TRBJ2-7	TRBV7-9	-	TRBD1	TGTGCCAGCAGTCGACCGGGACAGGGTTACGAGCAGTACTTC	CASSRPGQGYEQYF
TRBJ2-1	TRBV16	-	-	TGTGCCAGCAGCCTCCCCGGAGGGGTAGCCTACAATGAGCAGTTCTTC	CASSLPGGVAYNEQFF
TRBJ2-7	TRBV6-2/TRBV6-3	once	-	TGTGCCAGCAGTTATGGACAGATTTTCTCCTACGAGCAGTACTTC	CASSYGQIFSYEQYF
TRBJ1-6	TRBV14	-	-	TGTGCCAGCAGCCAAGGGCGGGGACATAATTCACCCCTCCACTTT	CASSQGRGHNSPLHF
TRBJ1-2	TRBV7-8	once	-	TGTGCCAGCAGCTTAGAATTCGGGGGAGGGTACTATGGCTACACCTTC	CASSLEFGGGYYGYTF
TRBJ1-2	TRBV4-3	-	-	TGCGCCAGCAGCCCAAGAGTACAGAACTATGGCTACACCTTC	CASSPRVQNYGYTF
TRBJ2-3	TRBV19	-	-	TGTGCCAGTAGTTTGGGGGCCGCAGATACGCAGTATTTT	CASSLGAADTQYF
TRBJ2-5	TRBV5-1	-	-	TGCGCCAGCAGCTGGATGCAGGTCCAAGAGACCCAGTACTTC	CASSWMQVQETQYF
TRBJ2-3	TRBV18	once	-	TGTGCCAGCTCACCCCCAAGCGTTAGCAGCCCAGATACGCAGTATTTT	CASSPPSVSSPDTQYF
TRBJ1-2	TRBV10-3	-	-	TGTGCCATCAGTGAAGAGGGTTATGGCTACACCTTC	CAISEEGYGYTF
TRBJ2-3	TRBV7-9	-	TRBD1	TGTGCCCCCGGACAGGGCGCCACAGATACGCAGTATTTT	CAPGQGATDTQYF
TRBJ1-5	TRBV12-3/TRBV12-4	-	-	TGTGCCAGCAGTTTAAGCAGCAATCAGCCCCAGCATTTT	CASSLSSNQPQHF
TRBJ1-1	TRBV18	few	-	TGTGCCAGCTCACCAAGCCAATCCACTGAAGCTTTCTTT	CASSPSQSTEAFF
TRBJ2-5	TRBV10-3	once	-	TGTGCCAACGGGGTATTCCAAGAGACCCAGTACTTC	CANGVFQETQYF
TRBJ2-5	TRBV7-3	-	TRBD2	TGTGCCAGCAGCCTAGCGGGAGACGAGACCCAGTACTTC	CASSLAGDETQYF
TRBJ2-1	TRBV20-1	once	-	TGCAGTGCTATCGGGGTGGCTGAGCAGTTCTTC	CSAIGVAEQFF
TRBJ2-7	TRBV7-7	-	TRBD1	TGTGCCAGCAGCCCTCGACAGGGGGCCTCTTGGAAGCAGTACTTC	CASSPRQGASWKQYF
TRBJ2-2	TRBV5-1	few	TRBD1	TGCGCCAGCAGCTTGGTCGGACAGGGCACCGGGGAGCTGTTTTTT	CASSLVGQGTGELFF
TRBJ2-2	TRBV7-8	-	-	TGTGCCAGCAGCTTAGCGTTGGTTGGCAGGGGGGAAGGGGAGCTGTTTTTT	CASSLALVGRGEGELFF
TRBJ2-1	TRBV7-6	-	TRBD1	TGTGCCAGCAGCTTAGGAGGGACAGGGGGCGGTGATGAGCAGTTCTTC	CASSLGGTGGGDEQFF
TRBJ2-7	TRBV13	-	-	TGTGCCAGCAGCTTACGGGGGGCGCGAGAGCAGTACTTC	CASSLRGAREQYF
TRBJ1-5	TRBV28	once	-	TGTGCCAGCAGGCCTTACTGGGCCAATCAGCCCCAGCATTTT	CASRPYWANQPQHF
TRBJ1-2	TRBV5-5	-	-	TGTGCCAGCAGCTTCTTGAATAGTGAGGATGGCTACACCTTC	CASSFLNSEDGYTF
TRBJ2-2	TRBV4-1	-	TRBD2	TGCGCCAGCAGCCAAGGGCGGGGGGGAGTGTACGCCGGGGAGCTGTTTTTT	CASSQGRGGVYAGELFF
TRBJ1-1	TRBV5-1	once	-	TGCGCCAGCAGCTTGGCAGCAGGTTCGATGAACACTGAAGCTTTCTTT	CASSLAAGSMNTEAFF
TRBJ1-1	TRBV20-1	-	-	TGCAGTGGGAGGTGGTTCACTGAAGCTTTCTTT	CSGRWFTEAFF
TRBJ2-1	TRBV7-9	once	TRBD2	TGTGCCAGCAGCTTCACTAGCGGGGGGATCAATGAGCAGTTCTTC	CASSFTSGGINEQFF
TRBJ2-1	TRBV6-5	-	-	TGTGCCAGCAATAAACGGGGGAGCTCCTACAATGAGCAGTTCTTC	CASNKRGSSYNEQFF
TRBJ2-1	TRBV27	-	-	TGTGCCAGCAGTTTAGGGGCGGTGAGCTCCTACAATGAGCAGTTCTTC	CASSLGAVSSYNEQFF
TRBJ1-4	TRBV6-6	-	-	TGTGCCAGCAGTTACTCAGGGAGAGAAAAACTGTTTTTT	CASSYSGREKLFF
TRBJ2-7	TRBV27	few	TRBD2	TGTGCCAGCAGTCCCATAGCGGGAGTAATCTACGAGCAGTACTTC	CASSPIAGVIYEQYF
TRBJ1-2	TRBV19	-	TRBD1	TGTGCCAGTATCCCCTTTGAGGGGGCCCATGGCTACACCTTC	CASIPFEGAHGYTF
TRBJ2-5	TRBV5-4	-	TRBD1	TGTGCCAGCAACGTGGACAGGCAACGGACCCAGTACTTC	CASNVDRQRTQYF
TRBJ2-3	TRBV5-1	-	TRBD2	TGCGCCAGCAGCTTGGGAAGCGGGGGGGCCACAGATACGCAGTATTTT	CASSLGSGGATDTQYF
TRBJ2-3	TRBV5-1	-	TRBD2	TGCGCCAGCAGCTTACGACTAGCGGATACAGATACGCAGTATTTT	CASSLRLADTDTQYF
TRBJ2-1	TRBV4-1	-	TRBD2	TGCGCCAGCAGCCAAGATAGCGGGAGTTCCTACAATGAGCAGTTCTTC	CASSQDSGSSYNEQFF
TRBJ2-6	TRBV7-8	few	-	TGTGCCAGCAGCCAGGGAGTCTCCGGGGCCAACGTCCTGACTTTC	CASSQGVSGANVLTF
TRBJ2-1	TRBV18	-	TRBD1	TGTGCCAGCTCACTCGGACAGGGGCTTAATGAGCAGTTCTTC	CASSLGQGLNEQFF
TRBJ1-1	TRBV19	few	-	TGTGCCAGTACCGTCCGAACAGAATGGAACACTGAAGCTTTCTTT	CASTVRTEWNTEAFF
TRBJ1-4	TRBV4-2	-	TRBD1	TGTGCCAGCAGCCAAGCCCTCGGCCCCGGGACAGGGGAAATAGCAACTAATGAAAAACTGTTTTTT	CASSQALGPGTGEIATNEKLFF
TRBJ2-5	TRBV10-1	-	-	TGCGCCAGCAGTGAGCGGGGGGAGACCCAGTACTTC	CASSERGETQYF
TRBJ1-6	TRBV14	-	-	TGTGCCAGCAGCCAAGGGAGATCCTATAATTCACCCCTCCACTTT	CASSQGRSYNSPLHF